This T cell receptor beta chain derives from a study of blood T cell repertoires in COVID-19. Study-wide context: Some COVID-19 samples were acute and others convalescent; all came from the United States, Italy and Spain. PBMCs, B-cell-depleted T cells, or T cells provided the cDNA or gDNA that made up the material.

Per the original data handling: Reference gene primer amplification gave nucleated cell count estimates. Data came from immunoSEQ multiplex PCR; TCRdb stores just in-frame clones and leaves some out. Clone size and V and J calls were adopted from that table, with D and trimming inferred from the DNA. The sample yields about 230,000 clones, 80% to 90% seen once. The length of the CDR3 is 14 residues. The V and J ends lost 5 bases and 0 bases respectively, with 11 bases between them. The V gene's germline CDR1 is MNHEY and CDR2 SVGEGT. Seattle enrolled patients during active infection and tracked them longitudinally.

Input material: peripheral blood. The origin of this receptor is a man aged 45-60 years with COVID-19, enrolled during active disease. The chain uses TRBV6-2 or TRBV6-3 and TRBJ2-7; tentative D call: TRBD1 (6 bases). CDR3 sequence: CASSPTGSSYEQYF. The CDR3, as DNA: TGTGCCAGCAGTCCGACAGGATCCTCCTACGAGCAGTACTTC.